The 17 T cell receptor beta chains presented below share a single source sample, sequenced in a study of T cell changes during pregnancy in multiple sclerosis. Measured with immunoSEQ multiplex PCR; TCRdb has only the in-frame clones, and not every one. The sample has tens of thousands of clones; 80% to 95% are singletons. This specimen consisted of CD4+ T cells from peripheral blood mononuclear cells, obtained in the third trimester of pregnancy. These receptors were taken from a female donor with multiple sclerosis, enrolled in a pregnancy study.

V and J are TRBV5-4 and TRBJ2-2; possible D gene TRBD1, 6 bases. From germline, CDR1 is SGHNT and CDR2 YYREEE (reference sequence). V was shortened by 5 bases and J by 5 bases, with 13 bases between the two germline ends. CDR3 length: 14 amino acids. The CDR3 nucleotides are TGTGCCAGCAGTCCTTACAGGGTTACCGGGGAGCTGTTTTTT. Its translation is CASSPYRVTGELFF. Together with reference TRBV5-4 and TRBJ2-2, the CDR3 gives the full variable domain: ETGVTQSPTHLIKTRGQQVTLRCSSQSGHNTVSWYQQALGQGPQFIFQYYREEENGRGNFPPRFSGLQFPNYSSELNVNALELDDSALYLCASSPYRVTGELFFGEGSRLTVL.

This rearrangement joins TRBV18 to TRBJ2-7, with D maybe TRBD1 (6 bases). The CDR3 has 17 residues. The ends were cut back, 6 bases at V and 2 bases at J, with 23 bases in the middle. CDR1 is KGHSH, CDR2 LQKENI, per germline. CDR3 sequence reads: CASSLGAPSALPYEQYF. CDR3 in DNA: TGTGCCAGCTCCCTGGGGGCACCGTCTGCTCTACCCTACGAGCAGTACTTC. The variable domain in full, with the rest retrieved from reference TRBV18 and TRBJ2-7, is NAGVMQNPRHLVRRRGQEARLRCSPMKGHSHVYWYRQLPEEGLKFMVYLQKENIIDESGMPKERFSAEFPKEGPSILRIQQVVRGDSAAYFCASSLGAPSALPYEQYFGPGTRLTVT.

The chain uses TRBV29-1 and TRBJ1-1; D remains unclear. The germline gives CDR1 SQVTM, CDR2 ANQGSEA. V gave up 7 bases and J gave up 5 bases, with 11 bases separating them. The CDR3 has 11 residues. DNA of the CDR3: TGCAGCGAGCAGTCGGGGACTGAAGCTTTCTTT. This encodes CSEQSGTEAFF. Drawing the rest from reference TRBV29-1 and TRBJ1-1, the complete variable domain is SAVISQKPSRDICQRGTSLTIQCQVDSQVTMMFWYRQQPGQSLTLIATANQGSEATYESGFVIDKFPISRPNLTFSTLTVSNMSPEDSSIYLCSEQSGTEAFFGQGTRLTVV.

This rearrangement joins TRBV6-5 to TRBJ1-2; D is perhaps TRBD1 (5 bases). CDR1 and CDR2 (germline): MNHEY, SVGAGI. CDR3 length: 13 amino acids. Trimming removed 8 bases at V and 5 bases at J, with 15 bases between. The CDR3 spells CASGRDSAYGYTF. The CDR3 coding sequence is TGTGCCAGCGGAAGAGACAGTGCTTATGGCTACACCTTC.

CDR3 sequence reads: CASKDRGGHYGYTF. As DNA, the CDR3 is TGTGCCAGCAAAGACAGGGGCGGCCACTATGGCTACACCTTC. The rearrangement links TRBV6-5 to TRBJ1-2; 8 bases match TRBD1. Per germline, CDR1 MNHEY and CDR2 SVGAGI. J gave up 3 bases and V 7 bases, and 7 bases lay outside the gene matches. This CDR3 contains 14 residues.

The chain recombines TRBV19 with TRBJ1-1, with D hard to call. The V gene lost 6 bases and the J gene lost 7 bases, with 15 bases spanning the gap. Germline V gives CDR1 LNHDA, CDR2 SQIVND (reference sequence). CDR3 length: 13 amino acids. In DNA, the CDR3 is TGTGCCAGTAGCCCCCGGCCGGAGGGTGAAGCTTTCTTT. It translates to CASSPRPEGEAFF. The complete variable domain, with remaining parts taken from reference TRBV19 and TRBJ1-1, reads DGGITQSPKYLFRKEGQNVTLSCEQNLNHDAMYWYRQDPGQGLRLIYYSQIVNDFQKGDIAEGYSVSREKKESFPLTVTSAQKNPTAFYLCASSPRPEGEAFFGQGTRLTVV.

The J gene is TRBJ1-1, the V gene TRBV30; D uncertain. CDR3 length: 12 amino acids. V lost 3 bases and J lost 7, with 12 bases in between. Germline-derived CDR1 and CDR2 are GTSNPN and SVGIG (reference sequence). The CDR3 sequence is CAWSRPGSEAFF. CDR3 sequence (DNA): TGTGCCTGGAGCAGACCCGGGAGTGAAGCTTTCTTT.

This clone was detected only a few times. The rearrangement uses TRBV2 and TRBJ1-5; no definite D call. V was shortened by 3 bases and J by 0 bases, with 9 bases between the two germline ends. Germline values: CDR1 SNHLY, CDR2 FYNNEI. This CDR3 has 15 residues. CDR3 residues: CASSDPGNSNQPQHF. The CDR3 DNA sequence: TGTGCCAGCAGTGATCCGGGGAATAGCAATCAGCCCCAGCATTTT.

This sequence joins TRBV7-6 and TRBJ2-7; 9 bases agree with TRBD1. Trimming at V came to 6 bases and at J to 3 bases, leaving 9 bases not matched to a gene. The CDR3 length is 15 residues. Germline CDR1 is SGHVS and CDR2 is FNYEAQ. DNA of the CDR3: TGTGCCAGCAGTAAGGGACAGGGTTCCAACTACGAGCAGTACTTC. The encoded protein is CASSKGQGSNYEQYF.

This rearrangement joins TRBV7-9 to TRBJ1-1, with D hard to call. Between the trimmed V and J ends, which lost 3 bases and 0 bases, there was a span of 11 bases. CDR3 size: 15 residues. Germline assignment: CDR1 SEHNR and CDR2 FQNEAQ (reference sequence). The CDR3 bases are TGTGCCAGCAGCTTGCAACTAGTTATGAACACTGAAGCTTTCTTT. Its translation is CASSLQLVMNTEAFF.

The J gene is TRBJ1-1, the V gene TRBV2; D uncertain. CDR3 length equals 14 residues. Per germline, CDR1 SNHLY and CDR2 FYNNEI. V lost 9 bases to trimming and J lost 5 bases, with 19 bases between them. CDR3 nucleotide sequence: TGTGCCAGTTTTATCTCCACAGTTAAGACTGAAGCTTTCTTT. Protein sequence: CASFISTVKTEAFF.

The chain has TRBV5-1 and TRBJ2-7, with 9 bases identical to TRBD2. The trim removed 1 base at V and 2 bases at J, leaving 4 bases unmatched. The CDR3 length is 15 residues. Looked up from germline, CDR1 is SGHRS and CDR2 is YFSETQ. CDR3 in amino acids: CASSLTSGPPYEQYF. The DNA of the CDR3 is TGCGCCAGCAGCTTGACTAGCGGGCCGCCCTACGAGCAGTACTTC.

V is TRBV19 and J is TRBJ2-5, with a weak D call TRBD1 (5 bases). The CDR3 sequence is 15 residues long. The germline CDR1 and CDR2 sequences are LNHDA and SQIVND (reference sequence). V was pared by 5 bases and J by 5 bases, with 18 bases between. CDR3 sequence (DNA): TGTGCCAGTAGTCTTACAGGATTAAACGGGGAGACCCAGTACTTC. Amino acids: CASSLTGLNGETQYF.

The chain couples TRBV18 to TRBJ2-1; 14 bases are shared with TRBD2. Germline V CDR1 and CDR2: KGHSH, LQKENI. The CDR3 has 16 residues. Losses at the gene ends were 5 bases for V and 7 bases for J; bases not matched to a gene: 7. The chain's CDR3 is CASSWTSGGLGNEQFF. CDR3 sequence (DNA): TGTGCCAGCTCATGGACTAGCGGGGGGCTTGGGAATGAGCAGTTCTTC.

The chain combines TRBV4-1 with TRBJ1-5; 8 bases map to TRBD1. Germline CDR1 MGHRA, CDR2 YSYEKL. V lost 3 bases, J lost 7 bases, and 8 bases stayed unmatched. This CDR3 comprises 15 residues. This CDR3 is CASSHPGQGGQPQHF. CDR3 sequence (DNA): TGCGCCAGCAGCCACCCAGGACAGGGAGGGCAGCCCCAGCATTTT.

J is TRBJ2-7 and V is TRBV6-1, with TRBD2 identical over 9 bases. Trimming removed 0 bases from V and 1 base from J; junction bases left unmatched: 7. Per the germline V gene, CDR1 is MNHNS and CDR2 is SASEGT. CDR3 length: 17 amino acids. In DNA form, the CDR3 reads TGTGCCAGCAGTGAAGCCGCTCTAGCGGGGACATCCTACGAGCAGTACTTC. This sequence encodes CASSEAALAGTSYEQYF.

The gene calls are TRBV4-1 and TRBJ2-7; the D gene is possibly TRBD1 (6 bases). The CDR3 spans 15 residues. The germline V and J ends were trimmed by 0 bases and 1 base, with 10 bases remaining between them. Germline CDR1 MGHRA, CDR2 YSYEKL. In DNA, the CDR3 is TGCGCCAGCAGCCAAGAACAGGGTCGGTCCTACGAGCAGTACTTC. This codes for CASSQEQGRSYEQYF.